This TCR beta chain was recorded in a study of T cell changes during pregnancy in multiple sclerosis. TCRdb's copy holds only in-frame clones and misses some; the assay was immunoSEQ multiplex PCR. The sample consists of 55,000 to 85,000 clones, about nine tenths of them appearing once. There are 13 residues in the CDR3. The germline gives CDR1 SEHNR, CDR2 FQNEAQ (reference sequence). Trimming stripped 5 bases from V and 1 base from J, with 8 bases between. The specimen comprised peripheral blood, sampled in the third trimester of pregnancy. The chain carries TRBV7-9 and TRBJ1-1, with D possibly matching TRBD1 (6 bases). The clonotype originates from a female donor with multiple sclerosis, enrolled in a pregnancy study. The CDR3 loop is CASSQGGNTEAFF. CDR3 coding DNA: TGTGCCAGCAGCCAAGGGGGGAACACTGAAGCTTTCTTT.